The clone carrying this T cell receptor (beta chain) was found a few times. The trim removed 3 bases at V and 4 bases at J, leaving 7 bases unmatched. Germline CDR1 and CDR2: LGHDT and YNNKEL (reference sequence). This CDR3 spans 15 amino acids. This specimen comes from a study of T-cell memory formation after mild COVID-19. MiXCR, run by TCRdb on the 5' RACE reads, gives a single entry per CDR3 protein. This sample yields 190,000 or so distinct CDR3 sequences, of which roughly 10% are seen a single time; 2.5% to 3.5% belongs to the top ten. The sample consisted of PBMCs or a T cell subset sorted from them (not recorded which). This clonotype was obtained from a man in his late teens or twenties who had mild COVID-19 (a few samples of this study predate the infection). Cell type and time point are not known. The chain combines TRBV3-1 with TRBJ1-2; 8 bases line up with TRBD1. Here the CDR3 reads CASSHLDRDGYGYTF. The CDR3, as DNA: TGTGCCAGCAGCCACTTGGACAGGGACGGCTATGGCTACACCTTC.